The source of this T cell receptor (beta chain) is a study of beta chain features in type 1 diabetes. This clone was counted a few times. The same CDR3 can be traced to other DNA sequences in this sample. The isolated RNA, all of it, was reverse transcribed, so expressed TCRB transcripts were what got sequenced. Sequencing used immunoSEQ multiplex PCR; TCRdb keeps in-frame clones, though not all of them. Of 450,000 to 550,000 clones listed, roughly 31% were seen once; the top ten hold 0.05% to 0.07%. Sequences were obtained from naive CD4+ T cells from blood. The TCR originated in a young man in good health.

The CDR3 is CAWSGYNEQFF. CDR3 bases: TGTGCCTGGTCAGGCTACAATGAGCAGTTCTTC. The chain couples TRBV30 to TRBJ2-1, with D uncertain. The CDR3 runs 11 residues. The V and J ends lost 5 bases and 3 bases respectively, with 5 bases between them. CDR1 GTSNPN and CDR2 SVGIG come from the germline V gene (reference sequence).